Described below is a single T cell receptor (beta chain) sequence and its context. The data belong to a study of blood T cell repertoires in COVID-19. About the study: PBMCs, B-cell-depleted T cells, or T cells were the source of the cDNA or gDNA that made up the material.

Sequencing used immunoSEQ multiplex PCR; TCRdb keeps in-frame clones, though not all of them. The sample has about 200,000 clones; roughly 80% are singletons. This CDR3 has 13 amino acids. In germline, CDR1 is LNHDA, CDR2 SQIVND (reference sequence). The germline V and J ends were trimmed by 4 bases and 9 bases, with 13 bases remaining between them. The V gene is TRBV19, the J gene TRBJ1-5; D might be TRBD1 (6 bases). The sequenced sample was peripheral blood. This TCR was sampled from a woman in her 70s with COVID-19, enrolled during active disease. The CDR3 region is CASSRSRGRPQHF. CDR3 DNA: TGTGCCAGTAGTAGATCCAGGGGTAGGCCCCAGCATTTT.